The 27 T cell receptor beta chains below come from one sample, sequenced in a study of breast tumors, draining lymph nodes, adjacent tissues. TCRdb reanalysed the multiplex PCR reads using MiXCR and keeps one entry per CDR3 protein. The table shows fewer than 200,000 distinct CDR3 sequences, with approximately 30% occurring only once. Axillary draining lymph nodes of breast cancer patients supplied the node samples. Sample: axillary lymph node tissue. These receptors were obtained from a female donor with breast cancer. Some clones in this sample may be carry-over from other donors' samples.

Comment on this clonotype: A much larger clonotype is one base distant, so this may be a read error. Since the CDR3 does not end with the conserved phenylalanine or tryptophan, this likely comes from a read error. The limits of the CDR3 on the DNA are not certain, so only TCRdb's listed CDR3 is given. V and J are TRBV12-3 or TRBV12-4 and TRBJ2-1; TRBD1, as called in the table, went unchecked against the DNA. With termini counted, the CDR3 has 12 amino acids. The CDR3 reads CASSLRRGNRFL.

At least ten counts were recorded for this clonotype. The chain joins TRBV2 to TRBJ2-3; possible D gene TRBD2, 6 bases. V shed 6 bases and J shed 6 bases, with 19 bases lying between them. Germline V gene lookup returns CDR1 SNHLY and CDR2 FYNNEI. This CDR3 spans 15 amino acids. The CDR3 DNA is TGTGCCAGCAGACTAAGACTAGTTGGGCCGGATACGCAGTATTTT. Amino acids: CASRLRLVGPDTQYF.

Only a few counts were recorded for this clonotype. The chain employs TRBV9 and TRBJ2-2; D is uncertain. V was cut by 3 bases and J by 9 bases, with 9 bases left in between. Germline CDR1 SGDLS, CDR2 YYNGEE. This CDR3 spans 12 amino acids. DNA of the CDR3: TGTGCCAGCAGCGGGGAAAACAGGGAGCTGTTTTTT. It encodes CASSGENRELFF.

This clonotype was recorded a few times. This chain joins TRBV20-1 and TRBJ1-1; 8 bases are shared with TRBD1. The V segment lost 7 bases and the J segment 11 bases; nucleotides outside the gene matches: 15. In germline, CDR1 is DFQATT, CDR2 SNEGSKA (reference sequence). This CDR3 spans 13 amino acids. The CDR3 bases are TGCAGTGTGGTGCAGAGGACAGGGCTCGCGGCTTTCTTT. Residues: CSVVQRTGLAAFF.

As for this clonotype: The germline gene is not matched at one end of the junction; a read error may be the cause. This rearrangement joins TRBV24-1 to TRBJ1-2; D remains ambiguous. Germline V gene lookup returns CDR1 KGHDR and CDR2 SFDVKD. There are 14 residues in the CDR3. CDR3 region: CATTKMGGNYGYTF. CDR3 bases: TGTGCCACCACCAAAATGGGAGGAAACTACGGCTACACCTTC.

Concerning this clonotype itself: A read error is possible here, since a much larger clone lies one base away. The chain's CDR3 is CASSQISGKGDGKLFF. The CDR3 DNA reads as TGTGCCAGCAGCCAAATCTCAGGGAAGGGGGATGGAAAACTGTTTTTT. The chain joins TRBV3-1 to TRBJ1-4; possibly TRBD1 for D (6 bases). The V end lost 2 bases, the J end lost 10 bases, and 20 bases lay between the germline ends. The CDR3 is 16 residues long. Germline CDR1 reads LGHDT; CDR2 reads YNNKEL (reference sequence).

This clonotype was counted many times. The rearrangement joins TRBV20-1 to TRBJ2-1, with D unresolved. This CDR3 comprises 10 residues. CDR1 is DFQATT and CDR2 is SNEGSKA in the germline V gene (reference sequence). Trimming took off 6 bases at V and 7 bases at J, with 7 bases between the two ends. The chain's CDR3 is CSASRNEQFF. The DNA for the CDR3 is TGCAGTGCAAGTAGAAATGAGCAGTTCTTC.

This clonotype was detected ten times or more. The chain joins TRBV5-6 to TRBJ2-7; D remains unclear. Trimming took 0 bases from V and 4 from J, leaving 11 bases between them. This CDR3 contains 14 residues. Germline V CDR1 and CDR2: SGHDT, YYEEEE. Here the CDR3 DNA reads TGTGCCAGCAGCTTGGTTGCCAGAAGTTACGAGCAGTACTTC. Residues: CASSLVARSYEQYF.

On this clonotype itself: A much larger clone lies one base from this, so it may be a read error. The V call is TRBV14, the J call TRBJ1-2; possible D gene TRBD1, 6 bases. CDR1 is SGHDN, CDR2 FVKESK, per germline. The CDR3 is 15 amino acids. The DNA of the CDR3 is TGTGCCGGCAGCCAAGCTGGGGGCATGGGGTATGGCTACACCTTC. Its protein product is CAGSQAGGMGYGYTF.

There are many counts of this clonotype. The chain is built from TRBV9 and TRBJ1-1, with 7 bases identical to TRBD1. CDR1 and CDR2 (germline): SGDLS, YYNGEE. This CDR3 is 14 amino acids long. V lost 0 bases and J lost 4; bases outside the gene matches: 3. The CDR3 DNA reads TGTGCCAGCAGCGTAGGGGACAGAGCCACTGAAGCTTTCTTT. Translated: CASSVGDRATEAFF.

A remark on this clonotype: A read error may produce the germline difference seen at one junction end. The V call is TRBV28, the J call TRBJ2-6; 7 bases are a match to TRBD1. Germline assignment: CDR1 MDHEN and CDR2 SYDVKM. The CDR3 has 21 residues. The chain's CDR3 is CASSSRLSTGYTVSGANALTF. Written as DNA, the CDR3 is TGTGCCAGCAGTTCACGCCTTTCGACAGGGTACACCGTCTCTGGGGCCAACGCCCTGACTTTC. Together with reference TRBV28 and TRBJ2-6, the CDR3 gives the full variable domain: DVKVTQSSRYLVKRTGEKVFLECVQDMDHENMFWYRQDPGLGLRLIYFSYDVKMKEKGDIPEGYSVSREKKERFSLILESASTNQTSMYLCASSSRLSTGYTVSGANALTFGAGSRLTVL.

CDR3 residues: CATSDLEQGNTEAFF. As DNA, the CDR3 is TGTGCCACCAGTGATTTGGAACAGGGTAACACTGAAGCTTTCTTT. The chain joins TRBV24-1 to TRBJ1-1, with D maybe TRBD1 (6 bases). This CDR3 region has 15 residues. Trimming took off 0 bases at V and 2 bases at J, with 9 bases between the two ends. Germline lookup yields CDR1 KGHDR and CDR2 SFDVKD.

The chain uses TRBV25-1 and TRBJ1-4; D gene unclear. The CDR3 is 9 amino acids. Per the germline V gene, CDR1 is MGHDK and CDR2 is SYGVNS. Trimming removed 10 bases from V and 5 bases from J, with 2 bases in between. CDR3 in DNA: TGTGCCAACAATGAAAAACTGTTTTTT. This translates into CANNEKLFF.

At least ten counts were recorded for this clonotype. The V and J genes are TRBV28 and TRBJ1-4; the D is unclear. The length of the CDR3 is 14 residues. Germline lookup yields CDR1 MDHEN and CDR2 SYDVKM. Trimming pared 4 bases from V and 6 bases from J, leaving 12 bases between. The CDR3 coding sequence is TGTGCCAGCAGTTCCGGGCAGCGGGATGAAAAACTGTTTTTT. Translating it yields CASSSGQRDEKLFF. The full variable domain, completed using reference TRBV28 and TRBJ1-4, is DVKVTQSSRYLVKRTGEKVFLECVQDMDHENMFWYRQDPGLGLRLIYFSYDVKMKEKGDIPEGYSVSREKKERFSLILESASTNQTSMYLCASSSGQRDEKLFFGSGTQLSVL.

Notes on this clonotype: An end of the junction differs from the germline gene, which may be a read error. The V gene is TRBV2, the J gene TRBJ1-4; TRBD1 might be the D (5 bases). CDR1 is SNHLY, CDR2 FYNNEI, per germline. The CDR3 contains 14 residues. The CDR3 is CASRKEARGEILFF. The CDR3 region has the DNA TGTGCCAGCCGGAAGGAGGCACGGGGCGAAATACTGTTTTTT.

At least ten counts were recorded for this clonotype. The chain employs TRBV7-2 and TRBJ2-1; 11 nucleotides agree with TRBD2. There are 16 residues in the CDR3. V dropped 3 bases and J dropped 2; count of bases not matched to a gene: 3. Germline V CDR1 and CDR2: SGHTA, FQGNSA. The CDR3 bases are TGTGCCAGCAGCTTGAGACTAGCGGGGACCTACAATGAGCAGTTCTTC. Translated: CASSLRLAGTYNEQFF.

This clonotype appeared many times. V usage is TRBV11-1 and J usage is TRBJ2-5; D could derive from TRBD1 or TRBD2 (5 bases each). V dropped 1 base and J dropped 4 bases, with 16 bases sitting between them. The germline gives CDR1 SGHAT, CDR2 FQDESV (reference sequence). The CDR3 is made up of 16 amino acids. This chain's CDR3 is CASSLVGSWGSETQYF. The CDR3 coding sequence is TGTGCCAGCAGCTTAGTTGGCAGCTGGGGGTCAGAGACCCAGTACTTC.

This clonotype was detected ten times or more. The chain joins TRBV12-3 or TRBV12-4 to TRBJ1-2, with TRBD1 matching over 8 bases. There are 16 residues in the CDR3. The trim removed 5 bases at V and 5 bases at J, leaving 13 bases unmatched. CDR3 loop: CASSPNSGGAKYGYTF. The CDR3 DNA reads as TGTGCCAGCAGTCCTAACTCAGGGGGCGCAAAATATGGCTACACCTTC.

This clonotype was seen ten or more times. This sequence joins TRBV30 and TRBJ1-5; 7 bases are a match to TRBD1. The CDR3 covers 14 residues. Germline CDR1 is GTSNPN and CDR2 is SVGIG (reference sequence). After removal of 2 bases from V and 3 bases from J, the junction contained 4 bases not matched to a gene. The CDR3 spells CAWSPGQFNQPQHF. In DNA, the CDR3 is TGTGCCTGGAGTCCGGGACAGTTCAATCAGCCCCAGCATTTT.

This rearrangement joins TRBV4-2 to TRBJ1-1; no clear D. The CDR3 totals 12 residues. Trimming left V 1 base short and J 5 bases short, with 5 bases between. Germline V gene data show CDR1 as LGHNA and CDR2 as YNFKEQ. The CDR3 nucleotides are TGTGCCAGCAGCCAAGGAAGGACTGAAGCTTTCTTT. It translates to CASSQGRTEAFF.

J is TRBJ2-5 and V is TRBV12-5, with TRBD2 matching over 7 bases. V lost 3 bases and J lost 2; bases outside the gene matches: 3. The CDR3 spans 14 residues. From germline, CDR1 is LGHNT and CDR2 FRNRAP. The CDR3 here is CASGLAGRQETQYF. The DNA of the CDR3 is TGTGCTAGTGGTTTAGCCGGGAGGCAAGAGACCCAGTACTTC.

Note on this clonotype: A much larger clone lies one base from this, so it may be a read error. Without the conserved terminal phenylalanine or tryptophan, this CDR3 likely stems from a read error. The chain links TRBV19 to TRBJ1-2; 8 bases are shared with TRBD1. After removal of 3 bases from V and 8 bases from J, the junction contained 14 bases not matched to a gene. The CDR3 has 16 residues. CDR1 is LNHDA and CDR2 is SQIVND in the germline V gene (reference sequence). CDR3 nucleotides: TGTGCCAGTAGTATCGGACAGGGAGTTATCGTAAGCGGCTACACCTCC. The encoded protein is CASSIGQGVIVSGYTS.

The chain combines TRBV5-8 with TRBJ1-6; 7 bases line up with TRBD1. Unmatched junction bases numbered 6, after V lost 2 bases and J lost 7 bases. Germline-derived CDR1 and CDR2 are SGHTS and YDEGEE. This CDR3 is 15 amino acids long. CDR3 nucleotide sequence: TGTGCCAGCAGCTTATGGACAGGCAACAATTCACCCCTCCACTTT. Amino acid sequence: CASSLWTGNNSPLHF.

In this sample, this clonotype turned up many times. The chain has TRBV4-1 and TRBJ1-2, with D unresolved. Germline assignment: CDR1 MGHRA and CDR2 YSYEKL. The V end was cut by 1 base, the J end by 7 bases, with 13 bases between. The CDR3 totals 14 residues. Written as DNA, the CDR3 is TGCGCCAGCAGCCAAGTACGGGGAAGTGGTGGCTACACCTTC. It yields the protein CASSQVRGSGGYTF.

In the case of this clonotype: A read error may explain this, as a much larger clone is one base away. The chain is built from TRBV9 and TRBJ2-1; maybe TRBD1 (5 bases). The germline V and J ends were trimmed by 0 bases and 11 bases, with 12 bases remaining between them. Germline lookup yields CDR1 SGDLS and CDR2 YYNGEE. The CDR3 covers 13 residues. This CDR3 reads CASSVEGARKQFF. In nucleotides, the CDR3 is TGTGCCAGCAGCGTAGAAGGGGCGAGAAAGCAGTTCTTC.

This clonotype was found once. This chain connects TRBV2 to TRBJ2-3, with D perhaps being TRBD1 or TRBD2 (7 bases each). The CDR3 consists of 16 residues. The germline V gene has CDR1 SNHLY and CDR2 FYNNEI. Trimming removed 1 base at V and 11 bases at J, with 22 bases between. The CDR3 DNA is TGTGCCAGCAGTGAAGTGCAGGGGGGGGTTGGCAATGAGCAGTATTTT. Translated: CASSEVQGGVGNEQYF.

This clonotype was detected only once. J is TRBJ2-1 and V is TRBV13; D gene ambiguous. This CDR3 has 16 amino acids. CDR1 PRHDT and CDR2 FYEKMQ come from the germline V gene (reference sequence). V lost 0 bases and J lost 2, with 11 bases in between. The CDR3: CASSLGGRGPYNEQFF. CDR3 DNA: TGTGCCAGCAGCTTAGGCGGTAGAGGACCCTACAATGAGCAGTTCTTC.